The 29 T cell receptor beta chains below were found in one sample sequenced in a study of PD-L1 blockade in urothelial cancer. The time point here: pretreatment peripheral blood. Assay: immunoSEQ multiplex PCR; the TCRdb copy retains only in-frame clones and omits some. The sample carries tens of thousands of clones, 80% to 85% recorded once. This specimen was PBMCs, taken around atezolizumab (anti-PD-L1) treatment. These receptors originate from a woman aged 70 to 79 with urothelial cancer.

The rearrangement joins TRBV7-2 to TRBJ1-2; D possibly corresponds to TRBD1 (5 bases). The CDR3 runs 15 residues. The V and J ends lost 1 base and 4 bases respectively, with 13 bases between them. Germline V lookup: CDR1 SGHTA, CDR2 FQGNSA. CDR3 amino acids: CASSLDSGPFYGYTF. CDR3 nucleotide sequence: TGTGCCAGCAGCTTAGACTCAGGGCCCTTCTATGGCTACACCTTC.

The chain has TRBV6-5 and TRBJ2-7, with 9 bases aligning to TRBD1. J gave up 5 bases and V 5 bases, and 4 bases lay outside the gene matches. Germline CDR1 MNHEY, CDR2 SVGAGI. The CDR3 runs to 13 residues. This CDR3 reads CASSGTGSHEQYF. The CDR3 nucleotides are TGTGCCAGCAGTGGGACAGGGTCCCACGAGCAGTACTTC.

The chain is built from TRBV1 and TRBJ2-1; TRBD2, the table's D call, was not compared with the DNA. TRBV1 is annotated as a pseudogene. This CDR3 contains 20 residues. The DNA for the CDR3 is TGCACCAGCAGCCAGGGCTGGGGCGGGATAGCGCTCAGGTCCTACAATGAGCAGTTCTTC. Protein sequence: CTSSQGWGGIALRSYNEQFF.

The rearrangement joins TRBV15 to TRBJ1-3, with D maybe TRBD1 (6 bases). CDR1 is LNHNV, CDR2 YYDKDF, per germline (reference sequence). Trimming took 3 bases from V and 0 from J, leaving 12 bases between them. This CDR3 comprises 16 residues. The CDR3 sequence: CATSSRQAYSGNTIYF. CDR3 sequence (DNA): TGTGCCACCAGCAGCCGACAGGCATACTCTGGAAACACCATATATTTT.

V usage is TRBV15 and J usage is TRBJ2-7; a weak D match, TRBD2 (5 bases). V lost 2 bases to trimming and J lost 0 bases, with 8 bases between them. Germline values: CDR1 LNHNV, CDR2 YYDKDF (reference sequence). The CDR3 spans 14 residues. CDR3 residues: CATSRSGNSYEQYF. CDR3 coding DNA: TGTGCCACCAGCAGATCGGGAAACTCCTACGAGCAGTACTTC.

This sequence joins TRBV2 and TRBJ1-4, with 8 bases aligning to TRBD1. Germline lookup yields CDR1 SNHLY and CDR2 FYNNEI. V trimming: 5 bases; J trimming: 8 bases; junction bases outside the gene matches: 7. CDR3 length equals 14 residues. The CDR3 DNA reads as TGTGCCAGCAGTCGAGACAGGGGAAGGGAAAAACTGTTTTTT. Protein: CASSRDRGREKLFF.

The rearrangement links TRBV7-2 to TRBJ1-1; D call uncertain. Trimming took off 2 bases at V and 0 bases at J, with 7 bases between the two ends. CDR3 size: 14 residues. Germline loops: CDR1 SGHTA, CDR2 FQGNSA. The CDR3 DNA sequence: TGTGCCAGCAGCTTATTCTATCTGAACACTGAAGCTTTCTTT. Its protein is CASSLFYLNTEAFF.

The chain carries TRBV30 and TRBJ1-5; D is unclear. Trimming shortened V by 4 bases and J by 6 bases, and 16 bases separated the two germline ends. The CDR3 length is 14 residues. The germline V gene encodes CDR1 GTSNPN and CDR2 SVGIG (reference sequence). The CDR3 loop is CAWNRARGGQPQHF. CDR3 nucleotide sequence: TGTGCCTGGAATCGAGCCCGGGGTGGTCAGCCCCAGCATTTT.

The CDR3 nucleotides are TGTGCCAGCAGTACTACAAGTACAGATACGCAGTATTTT. Translating it yields CASSTTSTDTQYF. V is TRBV6-6 and J is TRBJ2-3; no clear D gene. This CDR3 is built from 13 residues. V lost 5 bases to trimming and J lost 3 bases, with 9 bases between them. From germline, CDR1 is MNHNY and CDR2 SVGAGI (reference sequence).

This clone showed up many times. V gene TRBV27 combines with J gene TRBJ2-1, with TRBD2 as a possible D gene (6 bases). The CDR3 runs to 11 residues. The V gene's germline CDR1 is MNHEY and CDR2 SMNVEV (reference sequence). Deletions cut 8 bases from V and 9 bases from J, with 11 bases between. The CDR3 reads CASGRITEQFF. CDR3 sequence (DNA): TGTGCCAGCGGGAGGATAACTGAGCAGTTCTTC.

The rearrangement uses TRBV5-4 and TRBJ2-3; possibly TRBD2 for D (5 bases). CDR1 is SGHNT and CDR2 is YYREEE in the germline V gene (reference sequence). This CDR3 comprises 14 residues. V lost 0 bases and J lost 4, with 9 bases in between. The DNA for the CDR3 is TGTGCCAGCAGCTTGGGAACTAGTGCAGATACGCAGTATTTT. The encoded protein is CASSLGTSADTQYF.

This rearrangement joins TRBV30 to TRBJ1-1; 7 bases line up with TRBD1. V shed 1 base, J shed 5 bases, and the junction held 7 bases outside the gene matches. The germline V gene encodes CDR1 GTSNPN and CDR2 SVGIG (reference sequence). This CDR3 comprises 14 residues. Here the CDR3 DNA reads TGTGCCTGGAGTGGACAGGGCCGATGGACTGAAGCTTTCTTT. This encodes CAWSGQGRWTEAFF.

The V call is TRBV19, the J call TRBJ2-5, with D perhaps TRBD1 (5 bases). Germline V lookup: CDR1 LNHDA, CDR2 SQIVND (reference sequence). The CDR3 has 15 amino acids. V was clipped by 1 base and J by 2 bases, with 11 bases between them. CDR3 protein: CASSIGAGMQETQYF. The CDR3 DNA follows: TGTGCCAGTAGTATAGGTGCAGGGATGCAAGAGACCCAGTACTTC.

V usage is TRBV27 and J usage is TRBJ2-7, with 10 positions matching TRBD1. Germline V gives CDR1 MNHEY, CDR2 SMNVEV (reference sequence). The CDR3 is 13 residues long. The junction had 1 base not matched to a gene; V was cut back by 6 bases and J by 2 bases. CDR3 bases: TGTGCCAGCAGCGACAGGGGGCCCTACGAGCAGTACTTC. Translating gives CASSDRGPYEQYF.

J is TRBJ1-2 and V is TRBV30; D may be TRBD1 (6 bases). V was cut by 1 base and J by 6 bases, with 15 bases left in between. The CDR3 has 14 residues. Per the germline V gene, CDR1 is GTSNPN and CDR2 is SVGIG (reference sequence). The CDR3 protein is CAWSGGLVHHGYTF. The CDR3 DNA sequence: TGTGCCTGGAGTGGGGGGCTAGTCCACCATGGCTACACCTTC.

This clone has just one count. The CDR3 is CASSSGQGGTQYF. Written as DNA, the CDR3 is TGTGCCAGCAGCTCCGGACAGGGCGGGACCCAGTACTTC. V and J are TRBV7-7 and TRBJ2-5; the match to TRBD1 covers 8 bases. CDR3 size: 13 residues. After removal of 4 bases from V and 7 bases from J, the junction contained 5 bases not matched to a gene. Germline V lookup: CDR1 SSHAT, CDR2 FNYEAQ (reference sequence).

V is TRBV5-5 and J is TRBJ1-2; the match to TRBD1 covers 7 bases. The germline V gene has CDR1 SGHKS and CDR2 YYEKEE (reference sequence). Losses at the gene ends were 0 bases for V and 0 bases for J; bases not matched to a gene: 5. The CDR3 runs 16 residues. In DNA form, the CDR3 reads TGTGCCAGCAGCTTGGCGGGGACAGCTGCTAACTATGGCTACACCTTC. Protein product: CASSLAGTAANYGYTF.

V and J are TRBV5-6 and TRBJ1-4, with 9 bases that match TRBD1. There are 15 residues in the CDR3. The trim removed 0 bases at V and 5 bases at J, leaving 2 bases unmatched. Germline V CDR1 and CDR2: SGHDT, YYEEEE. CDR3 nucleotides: TGTGCCAGCAGCTTGGAAGGGACAGGGAATGAAAAACTGTTTTTT. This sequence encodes CASSLEGTGNEKLFF.

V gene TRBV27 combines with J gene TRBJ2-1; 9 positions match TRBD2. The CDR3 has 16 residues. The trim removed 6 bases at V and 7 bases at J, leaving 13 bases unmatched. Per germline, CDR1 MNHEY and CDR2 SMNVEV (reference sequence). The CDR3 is CASSQTGASGKNEQFF. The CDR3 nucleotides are TGTGCCAGCAGCCAAACAGGGGCTAGCGGGAAAAATGAGCAGTTCTTC.

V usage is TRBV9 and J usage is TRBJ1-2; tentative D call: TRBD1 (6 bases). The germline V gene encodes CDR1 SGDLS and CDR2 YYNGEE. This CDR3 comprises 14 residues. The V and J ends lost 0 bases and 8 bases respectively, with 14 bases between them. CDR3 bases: TGTGCCAGCAGCGTAGGATACAGGGCAGGCGGCTACACCTTC. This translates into CASSVGYRAGGYTF.

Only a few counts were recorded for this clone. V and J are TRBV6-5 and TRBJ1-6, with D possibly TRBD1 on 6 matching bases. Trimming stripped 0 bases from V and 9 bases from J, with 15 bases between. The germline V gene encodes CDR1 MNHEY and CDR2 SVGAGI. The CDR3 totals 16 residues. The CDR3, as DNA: TGTGCCAGCAGTTACTCGAATGGGGGCATCGGTTCACCCCTCCACTTT. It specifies CASSYSNGGIGSPLHF.

CDR3 amino acids: CASSPAGAYNEQFF. As DNA, the CDR3 is TGTGCCAGCTCACCTGCGGGAGCCTACAATGAGCAGTTCTTC. This rearrangement joins TRBV18 to TRBJ2-1, with 7 bases aligning to TRBD2. V dropped 3 bases and J dropped 2; count of bases not matched to a gene: 1. CDR1 and CDR2 (germline): KGHSH, LQKENI. This CDR3 contains 14 residues.

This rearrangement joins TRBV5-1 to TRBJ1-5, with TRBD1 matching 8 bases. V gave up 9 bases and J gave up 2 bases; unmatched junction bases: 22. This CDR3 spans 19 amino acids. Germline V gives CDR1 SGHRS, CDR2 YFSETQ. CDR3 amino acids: CATPDVSQGAPACNQPQHF. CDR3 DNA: TGCGCCACCCCCGACGTGTCCCAGGGGGCGCCGGCCTGCAATCAGCCCCAGCATTTT.

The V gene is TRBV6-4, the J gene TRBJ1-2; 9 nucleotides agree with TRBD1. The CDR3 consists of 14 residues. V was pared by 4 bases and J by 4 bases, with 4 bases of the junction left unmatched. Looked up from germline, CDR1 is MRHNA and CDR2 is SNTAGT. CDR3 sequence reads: CASSAEDRGYGYTF. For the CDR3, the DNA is TGTGCCAGCAGTGCCGAGGACAGGGGCTATGGCTACACCTTC.

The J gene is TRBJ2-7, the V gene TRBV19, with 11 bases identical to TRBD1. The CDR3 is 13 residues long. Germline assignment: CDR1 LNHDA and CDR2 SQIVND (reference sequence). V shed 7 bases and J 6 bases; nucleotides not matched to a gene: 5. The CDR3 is CASKRTGGAEQYF. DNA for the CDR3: TGTGCCAGTAAGAGGACAGGGGGCGCCGAGCAGTACTTC.

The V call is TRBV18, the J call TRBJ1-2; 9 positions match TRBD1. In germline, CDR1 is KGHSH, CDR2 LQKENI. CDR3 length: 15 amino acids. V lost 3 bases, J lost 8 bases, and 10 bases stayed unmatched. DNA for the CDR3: TGTGCCAGCTCACCTTCGGGACAGGGAAGTGGCGGCTACACCTTC. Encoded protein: CASSPSGQGSGGYTF.

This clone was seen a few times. The CDR3 protein is CASSQDGTGEETQYF. The CDR3 nucleotides read TGTGCCAGCAGCCAAGATGGGACAGGGGAAGAGACCCAGTACTTC. The chain carries TRBV11-2 and TRBJ2-5, with 10 bases identical to TRBD1. Germline V gives CDR1 SGHAT, CDR2 FQNNGV. The J segment lost 3 bases and the V segment lost 5 bases, leaving 6 bases of the junction unmatched. This CDR3 spans 15 amino acids. Supplemented by reference TRBV11-2 and TRBJ2-5, the full variable domain reads EAGVAQSPRYKIIEKRQSVAFWCNPISGHATLYWYQQILGQGPKLLIQFQNNGVVDDSQLPKDRFSAERLKGVDSTLKIQPAKLEDSAVYLCASSQDGTGEETQYFGPGTRLLVL.

The CDR3 bases are TGCGCCACCGGGACAGGGGGAGAGACCCAGTACTTC. It specifies CATGTGGETQYF. The chain joins TRBV10-2 to TRBJ2-5, with TRBD1 matching 11 bases. Germline V gene data show CDR1 as WSHSY and CDR2 as SAAADI. V lost 10 bases, J lost 4 bases, and 2 bases stayed unmatched. This CDR3 contains 12 residues.

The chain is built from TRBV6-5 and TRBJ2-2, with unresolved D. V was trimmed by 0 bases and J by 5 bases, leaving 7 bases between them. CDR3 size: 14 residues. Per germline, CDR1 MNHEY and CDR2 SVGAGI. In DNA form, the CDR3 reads TGTGCCAGCAGTTACTCGAGGAGTACCGGGGAGCTGTTTTTT. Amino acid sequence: CASSYSRSTGELFF.